This record concerns one TCR beta chain sequence. Its antigen remains unknown. This specimen belongs to a study of beta chain features in type 1 diabetes. All of the isolated RNA was reverse transcribed, so expressed TCRB transcripts were sequenced. Measured with immunoSEQ multiplex PCR; TCRdb has only the in-frame clones, and not every one. The table lists around 500,000 clones, approximately 30% of them singletons. Study-wide points: Researchers caution that PCR might favor shorter templates, equally among patients and controls.

Sequencing used naive CD4+ T cells from blood. The TCR was taken from a man younger than 35 in good health.

The CDR3 is CAWSGQGHAEAFF. Written as DNA, the CDR3 is TGTGCCTGGAGTGGACAGGGTCACGCTGAAGCTTTCTTT. The chain combines TRBV30 with TRBJ1-1; TRBD1 matches at 7 bases. CDR3 length: 13 residues. V shed 1 base, J shed 6 bases, and the junction held 5 bases outside the gene matches. The germline V gene has CDR1 GTSNPN and CDR2 SVGIG (reference sequence).